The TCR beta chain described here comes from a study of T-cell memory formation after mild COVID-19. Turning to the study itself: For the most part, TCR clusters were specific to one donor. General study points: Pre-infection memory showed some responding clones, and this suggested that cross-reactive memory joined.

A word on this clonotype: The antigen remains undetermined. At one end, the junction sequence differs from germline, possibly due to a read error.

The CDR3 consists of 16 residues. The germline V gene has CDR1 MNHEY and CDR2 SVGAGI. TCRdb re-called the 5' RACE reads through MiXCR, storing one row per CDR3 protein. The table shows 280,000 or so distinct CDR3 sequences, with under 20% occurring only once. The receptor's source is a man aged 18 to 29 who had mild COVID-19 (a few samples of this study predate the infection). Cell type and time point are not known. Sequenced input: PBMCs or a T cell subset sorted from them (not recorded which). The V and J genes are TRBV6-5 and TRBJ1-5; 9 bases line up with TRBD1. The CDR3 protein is CDSSSDRGASNQPQHF. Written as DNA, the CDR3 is TGTGACAGCAGTTCCGACAGGGGGGCTAGCAATCAGCCCCAGCATTTT.